This TCR beta chain is drawn from a study of blood T cell repertoires in COVID-19. Study summary: The United States, Italy and Spain provided the acute and convalescent COVID-19 samples. The analysed material was cDNA or gDNA that came from T cells, B-cell-depleted T cells, or PBMCs.

Original handling: Scientists estimated how many nucleated cells there were by amplifying reference gene primers. The protocol was immunoSEQ multiplex PCR, while the TCRdb copy is restricted to in-frame clones and leaves out a portion. V and J calls plus clone size are reproduced from that table; the DNA served to infer D and trimming. This sample has hundreds of thousands of clones, with roughly 89% found just once. The Seattle patients, enrolled during active infection, were followed longitudinally. The clonotype was recovered from a woman between 45 and 65 years old with COVID-19, enrolled during active disease. Sequencing was performed on peripheral blood.

CDR3 amino acids: CASSTSGGRFNQPQHF. CDR3 coding DNA: TGTGCCAGTAGTACCTCCGGCGGGAGGTTTAATCAGCCCCAGCATTTT. The chain combines TRBV19 with TRBJ1-5, with no clear D. The ends were cut back, 4 bases at V and 4 bases at J, with 17 bases in the middle. From germline, CDR1 is LNHDA and CDR2 SQIVND (reference sequence). The length of the CDR3 is 16 residues.